This TCR beta chain is from a study of blood T cell repertoires in COVID-19. Participant age was roughly 18 to 95 years, and participants resided in about two dozen US areas. Exposed enrollees encountered a COVID-19 case at some point within 2 weeks before study entry. There are 13 residues in the CDR3. With 3 bases clipped from V and 2 bases from J, the junction kept 1 base outside the gene matches. Germline V gene lookup returns CDR1 SGHRS and CDR2 YFSETQ. Only in-frame clones appear in the TCRdb table, and some are missing; sequencing was by immunoSEQ multiplex PCR. The table records around 170,000 clones, approximately 80% of them present only once.

The receptor was derived from a man aged 60 to 75 who had been exposed to COVID-19. The sequencing input was PBMCs or T cells enriched from blood (not recorded which). The V call is TRBV5-1, the J call TRBJ2-7, with 8 bases that match TRBD1. Here the CDR3 DNA reads TGCGCCAGCAGCTCCAGGGGGCCCTACGAGCAGTACTTC. It codes for CASSSRGPYEQYF.